The T cell receptor beta chain described here comes from a study of blood T cell repertoires in COVID-19 (TCRdb year 2020). With respect to the entire study: Samples covering the acute and convalescent phases of COVID-19 were provided by collaborators in the United States, Italy and Spain. Where HLA class I and class II types were available, the types were taken from metadata supplied by the sample provider, not from assay-based typing. The samples were drawn from two sources: the first 160 participants of the ongoing ImmuneRACE study, and about 1,300 subjects contributed by 6 global collaborators. The material from the prospective study consisted of cDNA or gDNA derived from T cells, B-cell-depleted T cells, or PBMCs. Nearly every sample came with metadata listing a de-identified subject ID, COVID-19 status, age in years and sex. Deeply sampled blood TCRbeta repertoires from subjects exposed to, actively infected with, or recovered from COVID-19 were included in the dataset. A freely available public database, intended as a resource for researchers studying the immune response to SARS-CoV-2, is where the repertoires were released.

The immunoSEQ Assay, a bias-controlled multiplex PCR, was used to amplify TCRbeta CDR3 regions from genomic DNA. As for the authors' bioinformatics: Nucleated cell counts per sample were estimated from amplification of reference gene primers within the assay. Sequence reads were collapsed and filtered to measure the absolute abundance of every unique TCRbeta CDR3 rearrangement. Productive Simpson clonality was computed per sample as the square root of Simpson's diversity index over productive rearrangements. The table comes from immuneACCESS by way of TCRdb, which keeps in-frame sequences with V and J called. Part of the clones is missing from these tables; in studies checked, under half for an unresolved V gene and the rest for unknown reasons. D and trimming were read from the DNA, whereas the V and J calls and clone size are those reported in that table. The sample table contains about 76,000 clones; only one count was recorded for about 88% of them. The top ten hold roughly 19% of the sample.

About this clone itself: Its antigen is unknown. Base quality data are lacking; no much larger clone is found one base away.

Points the paper makes about the study in general: How much clinical and demographic metadata was included differed by source and by participant, and the metadata was provided uncurated.

The collaborating institutions used their own protocols to collect whole blood in K2EDTA tubes. Collaborator samples were shipped for TCRbeta analysis as frozen whole blood, isolated PBMCs, or DNA extracted from either sample type. Relative to germline, V is 0 bases shorter and J is 0 bases shorter, with 12 bases between their ends. In the germline V gene, CDR1 corresponds to MGHRA and CDR2 to YSYEKL. Taken from cysteine to phenylalanine, the CDR3 has 16 residues. Here the CDR3 DNA is all that survives: 48 bases in frame from base 1. The receptor was derived from a human donor in a cohort sampled during active COVID-19. This sequence uses TRBV4-1 and TRBJ2-7; there is no confident call for the D gene. The material sequenced was peripheral blood. The encoded CDR3 is CASSQEVSRISYEQYF. The nucleotide sequence is TGCGCCAGCAGCCAAGAGGTCAGTCGAATCTCCTACGAGCAGTACTTC.